The 32 T cell receptor beta chains presented below share a single source sample, sequenced in a study of vaccination effects on CD4 cells after COVID-19. No antigen is known for these receptors. Some clones are missing from TCRdb's copy, which holds only in-frame ones; the method was immunoSEQ multiplex PCR. The sample consists of about 28,000 clones, about 73% of them appearing once. Within the ViraFEST assay, antigen-specific CD4+ T cells underwent expansion with viral peptide pools prior to sequencing. Isolating CD4+ T cells followed about 10 days of culture. BNT162b2 vaccine or mRNA-1273 vaccine was given to participants in two doses. The starting material was CD4+ T cells from PBMCs cultured with HCoV-NL63 spike peptides, obtained after COVID-19 vaccination. The receptors shown here come from a human donor who received a COVID-19 vaccine.

The chain combines TRBV5-5 with TRBJ2-7; 11 nucleotides match TRBD1. With 2 bases clipped from V and 7 bases from J, the junction kept 11 bases outside the gene matches. The CDR3 is 16 residues long. Germline-derived CDR1 and CDR2 are SGHKS and YYEKEE (reference sequence). Here the CDR3 DNA reads TGTGCCAGCAGCTTTATGGGACAGGGGGTTGTTGGGGAGCAGTACTTC. As protein: CASSFMGQGVVGEQYF.

V usage is TRBV7-6 and J usage is TRBJ2-7; D perhaps matches TRBD2 (5 bases). The CDR3 consists of 15 residues. V shed 1 base and J shed 4 bases, with 14 bases lying between them. The germline CDR1 and CDR2 sequences are SGHVS and FNYEAQ. CDR3 loop: CASSLVEGGGYEQYF. CDR3 nucleotides: TGTGCCAGCAGCTTAGTTGAGGGCGGCGGGTACGAGCAGTACTTC.

The J gene is TRBJ1-1, the V gene TRBV10-3; perhaps TRBD1 as D (5 bases). The CDR3 length is 14 residues. V lost 5 bases and J lost 0, with 10 bases in between. Germline assignment: CDR1 ENHRY and CDR2 SYGVKD. This chain's CDR3 is CAISPTDMNTEAFF. The CDR3 DNA follows: TGTGCCATCAGTCCGACAGATATGAACACTGAAGCTTTCTTT.

CDR3 sequence: CASSHSDITDTQYF. In DNA form, the CDR3 reads TGTGCCAGCAGCCATTCAGATATTACAGATACGCAGTATTTT. The chain employs TRBV3-1 (or the pseudogene TRBV3-2) and TRBJ2-3; D unclear. CDR1 and CDR2 (germline): LGHDT, YNNKEL (reference sequence). This CDR3 is 14 amino acids long. Trimming left V 3 bases short and J 3 bases short, with 10 bases between.

This chain links TRBV27 with TRBJ2-7; perhaps TRBD1 as D (7 bases). The germline V and J ends were trimmed by 5 bases and 2 bases, with 13 bases remaining between them. The CDR3 runs to 14 residues. Germline CDR1 is MNHEY and CDR2 is SMNVEV (reference sequence). In DNA, the CDR3 is TGTGCCAGCAGTCGAGACAGGGAGGCCTACGAGCAGTACTTC. Translated, it gives CASSRDREAYEQYF.

The CDR3 protein is CASSLAGFSYEQYF. Here the CDR3 DNA reads TGCGCCAGCAGCTTGGCCGGATTCTCCTACGAGCAGTACTTC. The chain has TRBV5-1 and TRBJ2-7; D not certain. The germline CDR1 and CDR2 sequences are SGHRS and YFSETQ. The CDR3 length is 14 residues. Between the trimmed V and J ends, which lost 0 bases and 0 bases, there was a span of 7 bases.

The chain has TRBV7-2 and TRBJ2-2, with 7 positions matching TRBD2. With V trimmed by 5 bases and J by 2 bases, 8 bases remained unmatched. The germline CDR1 and CDR2 sequences are SGHTA and FQGNSA. This CDR3 comprises 16 residues. CDR3 in DNA: TGTGCCAGCAGCCCCTTGGGGGGGTTCAACACCGGGGAGCTGTTTTTT. Translation: CASSPLGGFNTGELFF.

The chain employs TRBV11-3 and TRBJ2-5, with D perhaps TRBD1 (6 bases). The CDR3 loop spans 13 amino acids. The V and J ends lost 6 bases and 2 bases respectively, with 10 bases between them. Germline CDR1 and CDR2: SGHNT and YENEEA. In DNA form, the CDR3 reads TGTGCCAGCAGTCGAGGACAGCAAGAGACCCAGTACTTC. The encoded protein is CASSRGQQETQYF.

The rearrangement joins TRBV5-1 to TRBJ1-2; D is ambiguous. Germline lookup yields CDR1 SGHRS and CDR2 YFSETQ. This CDR3 spans 13 amino acids. Trimming cost V 0 bases and J 2 bases, with 5 bases left between them. The CDR3 DNA reads as TGCGCCAGCAGCTTGGCGGCGAACTATGGCTACACCTTC. Residues: CASSLAANYGYTF.

This clone was recorded a few times. CDR3 nucleotide sequence: TGTGCCTGGAGACAGGGGACCTCTGGAAACACCATATATTTT. Protein sequence: CAWRQGTSGNTIYF. This chain connects TRBV30 to TRBJ1-3, with 7 positions matching TRBD1. V lost 3 bases to trimming and J lost 0 bases; unmatched junction nucleotides: 2. The CDR3 is 14 amino acids. Germline assignment: CDR1 GTSNPN and CDR2 SVGIG (reference sequence).

The CDR3: CASSPGQGTRHGQFF. Written as DNA, the CDR3 is TGCGCCAGCAGCCCGGGCCAGGGCACCCGCCATGGGCAGTTCTTC. V is TRBV5-1 and J is TRBJ2-1, with TRBD1 as a possible D gene (5 bases). V shed 4 bases and J shed 12 bases, with 23 bases lying between them. The CDR3 spans 15 residues. The germline CDR1 and CDR2 sequences are SGHRS and YFSETQ.

The chain employs TRBV4-1 and TRBJ2-7; 9 nucleotides line up with TRBD1. Germline assignment: CDR1 MGHRA and CDR2 YSYEKL. V lost 0 bases, J lost 2 bases, and 5 bases stayed unmatched. This CDR3 contains 16 residues. The CDR3: CASSQDPTGGTYEQYF. CDR3 sequence (DNA): TGCGCCAGCAGCCAAGATCCGACAGGGGGGACCTACGAGCAGTACTTC.

This clone was seen only a few times. CDR3 nucleotides: TGCAGTGCCAGTGCGCCGCCGAGCTCCTACAATGAGCAGTTCTTC. Amino acids: CSASAPPSSYNEQFF. The V gene is TRBV20-1, the J gene TRBJ2-1; no firm D call. Per germline, CDR1 DFQATT and CDR2 SNEGSKA (reference sequence). Trimming pared 6 bases from V and 0 bases from J, leaving 15 bases between. The CDR3 length is 15 residues.

Points on this clone: The junction departs from germline at one end; a sequencing error may be responsible. The chain is built from TRBV6-5 and TRBJ2-7; D is possibly TRBD2 (6 bases). Germline loops: CDR1 MNHEY, CDR2 SVGAGI. The CDR3 is made up of 13 amino acids. CDR3 in amino acids: CAGRRGPNYEQYF. The DNA for the CDR3 is TGTGCCGGCAGGCGGGGTCCTAACTACGAGCAGTACTTC.

The chain carries TRBV5-1 and TRBJ2-7; TRBD2 matches at 7 bases. Germline assignment: CDR1 SGHRS and CDR2 YFSETQ. The CDR3 runs 15 residues. V trimming: 1 base; J trimming: 4 bases; junction bases outside the gene matches: 8. The CDR3 protein is CASSLYGTNPYEQYF. The CDR3 coding sequence is TGCGCCAGCAGCTTGTATGGGACTAACCCTTACGAGCAGTACTTC.

This chain links TRBV12-3 or TRBV12-4 with TRBJ2-7; D is perhaps TRBD2 (5 bases). V was trimmed by 3 bases and J by 11 bases, leaving 11 bases between them. CDR3 length equals 11 residues. The CDR3 here is CASSFRGSEYF. CDR3 coding DNA: TGTGCCAGCAGTTTTAGAGGGAGCGAGTACTTC.

The chain uses TRBV4-2 and TRBJ2-3; D may be TRBD1 (6 bases). The CDR3 runs 16 residues. Germline CDR1 reads LGHNA; CDR2 reads YNFKEQ. With 0 bases removed from V and 4 bases from J, the gap between germline ends came to 14 bases. In DNA, the CDR3 is TGTGCCAGCAGCCAAGATCAGGGCAGGGGAGCAGATACGCAGTATTTT. Protein: CASSQDQGRGADTQYF.

V usage is TRBV2 and J usage is TRBJ1-6, with TRBD1 matching over 10 bases. In germline, CDR1 is SNHLY, CDR2 FYNNEI. With V trimmed by 2 bases and J by 8 bases, 3 bases remained unmatched. The CDR3 is 15 residues long. CDR3 nucleotide sequence: TGTGCCAGCAGTGAATTAGGACAGGGGGATTCACCCCTCCACTTT. This sequence encodes CASSELGQGDSPLHF.

The rearrangement links TRBV7-8 to TRBJ1-4, with D uncertain. The length of the CDR3 is 14 residues. Germline V gene lookup returns CDR1 SGHVS and CDR2 FQNEAQ. Trimming removed 1 base at V and 0 bases at J, with 3 bases between. CDR3 nucleotides: TGTGCCAGCAGCTTAGGAGCAACTAATGAAAAACTGTTTTTT. Encoded protein: CASSLGATNEKLFF. Complete variable domain (other parts from reference TRBV7-8 and TRBJ1-4): GAGVSQSPRYKVAKRGQDVALRCDPISGHVSLFWYQQALGQGPEFLTYFQNEAQLDKSGLPSDRFFAERPEGSVSTLKIQRTQQEDSAVYLCASSLGATNEKLFFGSGTQLSVL.

The chain employs TRBV12-5 and TRBJ2-3; weak D call: TRBD1 (6 bases). The V gene's germline CDR1 is LGHNT and CDR2 FRNRAP. The CDR3 totals 13 residues. V was shortened by 7 bases and J by 4 bases, with 12 bases between the two germline ends. The CDR3: CASAQAGADTQYF. CDR3 nucleotide sequence: TGTGCTAGTGCCCAGGCAGGGGCAGATACGCAGTATTTT.

The chain is built from TRBV19 and TRBJ1-1; the D is unclear. This CDR3 is 14 amino acids long. The V gene's germline CDR1 is LNHDA and CDR2 SQIVND (reference sequence). V dropped 3 bases and J dropped 1 base, with 9 bases sitting between them. CDR3 amino acids: CASSMGDANTEAFF. DNA for the CDR3: TGTGCCAGTAGTATGGGCGACGCGAACACTGAAGCTTTCTTT.

In its sample, this clone was seen a few times. V usage is TRBV20-1 and J usage is TRBJ1-1, with D maybe TRBD1 (6 bases). Germline V lookup: CDR1 DFQATT, CDR2 SNEGSKA (reference sequence). V dropped 3 bases and J dropped 8 bases, with 10 bases sitting between them. The CDR3 spans 11 residues. The CDR3 region is CSARDSPEAFF. The CDR3, as DNA: TGCAGTGCTAGGGACAGCCCCGAAGCTTTCTTT.

This sequence joins TRBV15 and TRBJ1-2, with 11 bases matching TRBD1. CDR3 length equals 17 residues. The germline CDR1 and CDR2 sequences are LNHNV and YYDKDF (reference sequence). V trimming: 3 bases; J trimming: 10 bases; junction bases outside the gene matches: 16. The CDR3: CATSRNLEDRDRGIYTF. The CDR3 nucleotides read TGTGCCACCAGCAGGAATTTAGAAGACCGGGACAGGGGGATCTACACCTTC.

The CDR3 region is CASSPTSGGPYEQYF. DNA of the CDR3: TGTGCCAGCAGTCCGACTAGCGGGGGGCCCTACGAGCAGTACTTC. The chain uses TRBV6-5 and TRBJ2-7; 13 positions match TRBD2. Germline loops: CDR1 MNHEY, CDR2 SVGAGI. Trimming took 5 bases from V and 2 from J; bases not matched to a gene: 3. This CDR3 spans 15 amino acids.

Here the CDR3 reads CASSPRGRGTYEQYF. In DNA form, the CDR3 reads TGTGCCAGCAGCCCGAGAGGCAGGGGGACCTACGAGCAGTACTTC. The chain combines TRBV5-4 with TRBJ2-7; 7 bases align to TRBD1. The CDR3 consists of 15 residues. Per the germline V gene, CDR1 is SGHNT and CDR2 is YYREEE (reference sequence). V dropped 4 bases and J dropped 2; count of bases not matched to a gene: 9.

V and J are TRBV12-5 and TRBJ2-3; D gene uncertain. Germline V gene lookup returns CDR1 LGHNT and CDR2 FRNRAP. Between the trimmed V and J ends, which lost 6 bases and 0 bases, there was a span of 10 bases. The CDR3 length is 14 residues. CDR3 coding DNA: TGTGCTAGTGGACTTTCCCTTAGCACAGATACGCAGTATTTT. Translating it yields CASGLSLSTDTQYF.

The chain employs TRBV19 and TRBJ2-1; 7 nucleotides align to TRBD1. In germline, CDR1 is LNHDA, CDR2 SQIVND (reference sequence). This CDR3 spans 15 amino acids. V dropped 4 bases and J dropped 0; count of bases not matched to a gene: 3. The chain's CDR3 is CASSKQGSSYNEQFF. In nucleotides, the CDR3 is TGTGCCAGTAGTAAACAGGGGAGCTCCTACAATGAGCAGTTCTTC.

The rearrangement links TRBV4-2 to TRBJ2-5; 12 bases line up with TRBD2. The CDR3 is made up of 16 amino acids. Germline V gene sequence: CDR1 LGHNA, CDR2 YNFKEQ. V shed 1 base, J shed 4 bases, and the junction held 4 bases outside the gene matches. The CDR3 reads CASSQGTSGVLETQYF. The CDR3 nucleotides are TGTGCCAGCAGCCAAGGGACTAGCGGGGTTTTAGAGACCCAGTACTTC.

This clone has only a few counts. The CDR3 nucleotides read TGTGCCATCAGGGGACAGGTTGATCAGCCCCAGCATTTT. Translated: CAIRGQVDQPQHF. The chain recombines TRBV10-3 with TRBJ1-5; TRBD1 matches 8 bases. CDR3 length: 13 residues. CDR1 and CDR2 (germline): ENHRY, SYGVKD. V lost 6 bases, J lost 5 bases, and 3 bases stayed unmatched.

The chain couples TRBV6-6 to TRBJ1-2; possible D gene TRBD1, 6 bases. Trimming stripped 8 bases from V and 1 base from J, with 11 bases between. The CDR3 loop spans 13 amino acids. CDR1 and CDR2 (germline): MNHNY, SVGAGI (reference sequence). CDR3 DNA sequence: TGTGCCAGCGGAATGGACAGTAACTATGGCTACACCTTC. Protein: CASGMDSNYGYTF.

This clone is deemed medium-sized. The gene calls are TRBV2 and TRBJ1-2; 9 bases match TRBD1. The CDR3 has 14 amino acids. V trimming: 6 bases; J trimming: 3 bases; junction bases outside the gene matches: 5. The germline CDR1 and CDR2 sequences are SNHLY and FYNNEI. The CDR3 nucleotides are TGTGCCAGCAGGGCCGACAGGGGGTACTATGGCTACACCTTC. Translation gives CASRADRGYYGYTF.

The CDR3 region is CASSLGFSGELFF. The CDR3 nucleotides are TGTGCCAGCAGCTTAGGGTTCTCCGGGGAGCTGTTTTTT. The chain joins TRBV11-2 to TRBJ2-2; D not resolved. The CDR3 extends over 13 amino acids. Germline assignment: CDR1 SGHAT and CDR2 FQNNGV. Trimming pared 1 base from V and 6 bases from J, leaving 6 bases between.